The subject of this entry is one T cell receptor beta chain. A much larger clone differs by one base, so this may be a read error. The CDR3 consists of 14 residues. Trimming pared 2 bases from V and 10 bases from J, leaving 20 bases between. Germline CDR1 DFQATT, CDR2 SNEGSKA (reference sequence). TCRdb fed the RT-PCR reads into MiXCR, producing one record per CDR3 protein. The repertoire has about 190,000 distinct CDR3 sequences, approximately 14% of them found once; the top ten carry approximately 27%. This specimen comes from a study of response to subunit inactivated influenza vaccine. The V and J genes are TRBV20-1 and TRBJ1-1, with unresolved D. Sequenced here: CD8+ T cells sorted from PBMCs, sampled around 5 days after vaccination. The clonotype was recovered from a man in his forties or fifties who received an inactivated influenza vaccine. This CDR3 is CSARPLSLEAVAFF. The CDR3 DNA is TGCAGTGCTAGACCTCTGTCCCTCGAGGCTGTAGCTTTCTTT.